One and the same sample provided the 5 T cell receptor beta chains below, sequenced in a study of vaccination effects on CD4 cells after COVID-19. TCRdb's table, derived via immunoSEQ multiplex PCR, lists solely in-frame clones and lacks some. The sample has approximately 37,000 clones, 65% to 75% seen once. Their recognized antigens are unknown. Culture lasted about nine days before CD4+ T cell isolation. Participants were given two doses of BNT162b2 or mRNA-1273 vaccine. The specimen comprised CD4+ T cells from PBMCs cultured without peptide, sampled after COVID-19 vaccination. The source of these receptors is a human donor who received a COVID-19 vaccine.

J is TRBJ1-2 and V is TRBV6-5; D call uncertain. The V end lost 2 bases, the J end lost 0 bases, and 10 bases lay between the germline ends. CDR3 length: 15 residues. Germline loops: CDR1 MNHEY, CDR2 SVGAGI. DNA of the CDR3: TGTGCCAGCAGTTACACAAGAGCCTCTAACTATGGCTACACCTTC. Protein product: CASSYTRASNYGYTF.

The genes are TRBV19 and TRBJ1-4; no clear D. Deletions cut 4 bases from V and 8 bases from J, with 17 bases between. Germline CDR1 and CDR2: LNHDA and SQIVND (reference sequence). The CDR3 is 15 residues long. This CDR3 reads CASSREATVGEKLFF. The CDR3 nucleotides are TGTGCCAGTAGTAGGGAGGCCACAGTAGGGGAAAAACTGTTTTTT.

The chain has TRBV2 and TRBJ2-2; TRBD2 might be the D (6 bases). The CDR3 contains 14 residues. Germline V CDR1 and CDR2: SNHLY, FYNNEI. V lost 7 bases and J 4 bases, leaving 13 bases between the germline ends. Written as DNA, the CDR3 is TGTGCCAGCATCGGCGGCGGGATCACCGGGGAGCTGTTTTTT. Its translation is CASIGGGITGELFF.

The CDR3 reads CAWSPGPGLEWNTEAFF. The CDR3 region has the DNA TGTGCCTGGAGTCCGGGGCCGGGACTTGAGTGGAACACTGAAGCTTTCTTT. The chain couples TRBV30 to TRBJ1-1; maybe TRBD1 (5 bases). Per the germline V gene, CDR1 is GTSNPN and CDR2 is SVGIG (reference sequence). The CDR3 has 17 residues. The V and J ends lost 2 bases and 1 base respectively, with 20 bases between them.

The rearrangement links TRBV4-2 to TRBJ2-7; TRBD2 matches 8 bases. Germline V lookup: CDR1 LGHNA, CDR2 YNFKEQ. J was trimmed by 0 bases and V by 4 bases; bases with no gene match: 8. This CDR3 comprises 16 residues. CDR3 in DNA: TGTGCCAGCAGCCCGAGAGCGCGGGAGGACTCCTACGAGCAGTACTTC. The encoded protein is CASSPRAREDSYEQYF.